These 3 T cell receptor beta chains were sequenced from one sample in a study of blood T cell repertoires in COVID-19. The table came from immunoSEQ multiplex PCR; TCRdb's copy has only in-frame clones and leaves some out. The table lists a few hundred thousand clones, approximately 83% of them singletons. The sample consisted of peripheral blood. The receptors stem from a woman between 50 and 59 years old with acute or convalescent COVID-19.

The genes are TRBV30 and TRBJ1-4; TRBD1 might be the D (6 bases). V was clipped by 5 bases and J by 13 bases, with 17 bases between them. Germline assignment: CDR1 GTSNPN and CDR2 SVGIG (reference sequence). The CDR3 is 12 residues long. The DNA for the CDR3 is TGTGCCTGGGGGAGTTCCGGACAGCTACTGTTTTTT. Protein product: CAWGSSGQLLFF.

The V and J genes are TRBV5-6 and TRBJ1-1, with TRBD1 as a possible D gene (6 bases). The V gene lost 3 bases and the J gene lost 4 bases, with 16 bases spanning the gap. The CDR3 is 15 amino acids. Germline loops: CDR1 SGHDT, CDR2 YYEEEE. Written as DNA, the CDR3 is TGTGCCAGCAGCTCGCCTCGGGGGGCGCCCACTGAAGCTTTCTTT. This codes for CASSSPRGAPTEAFF.

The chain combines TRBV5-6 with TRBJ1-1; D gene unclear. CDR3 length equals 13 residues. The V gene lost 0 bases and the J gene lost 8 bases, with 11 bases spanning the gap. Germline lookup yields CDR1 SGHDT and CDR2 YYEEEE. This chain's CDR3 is CASSLAGITEAFF. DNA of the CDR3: TGTGCCAGCAGCTTGGCGGGGATTACCGAAGCTTTCTTT.